The rows below give T cell receptor beta chains drawn from one sample of a study of cytomegalovirus exposure and HLA in healthy donors. Libraries were prepared by immunoSEQ multiplex PCR; TCRdb keeps only in-frame clonotypes and omits some of them. The table has approximately 250,000 clones, approximately 81% seen once. Sequenced input: PBMCs. Every receptor here comes from a girl aged 2 to 9 in good health and CMV-seronegative. Both conserved end residues are part of each CDR3. Each record gives: D gene, CDR3 length, V gene, J gene, clone size, CDR3 DNA, CDR3 protein. D genes are given only for firm matches. Expanded clones get a size class; other rows say once, few or many, or leave the size out.

D gene: -
CDR3 length: 14
V gene: TRBV6-1
J gene: TRBJ1-1
clone size: -
CDR3 DNA: TGTGCCAGCAGGACCGACAGGTTGAACACTGAAGCTTTCTTT
CDR3 protein: CASRTDRLNTEAFF

D gene: TRBD2
CDR3 length: 17
V gene: TRBV5-1
J gene: TRBJ2-1
clone size: once
CDR3 DNA: TGCGCCAGCAGCCGTACTAAATTGACTAGCGGGAGCGTTGAGCAGTTCTTC
CDR3 protein: CASSRTKLTSGSVEQFF

D gene: -
CDR3 length: 12
V gene: TRBV6-1
J gene: TRBJ1-2
clone size: -
CDR3 DNA: TGTGCCAGCAGTGAGCGATATTATGGCTACACCTTC
CDR3 protein: CASSERYYGYTF

D gene: -
CDR3 length: 13
V gene: TRBV4-2
J gene: TRBJ1-5
clone size: -
CDR3 DNA: TGTGCCAGCAGCCAAGATAGAAATCAGCCCCAGCATTTT
CDR3 protein: CASSQDRNQPQHF

D gene: TRBD2
CDR3 length: 15
V gene: TRBV10-1
J gene: TRBJ2-3
clone size: -
CDR3 DNA: TGCGCCAGCAGTGAAGCGGGGGGCGGCACAGATACGCAGTATTTT
CDR3 protein: CASSEAGGGTDTQYF

D gene: -
CDR3 length: 14
V gene: TRBV5-1
J gene: TRBJ2-7
clone size: -
CDR3 DNA: TGCGCCAGCAGCTTGGACGGGAACTACTACGAGCAGTACTTC
CDR3 protein: CASSLDGNYYEQYF

D gene: TRBD1
CDR3 length: 15
V gene: TRBV6-1
J gene: TRBJ1-5
clone size: -
CDR3 DNA: TGTGCCAGCGGATTCCGGGACAGAGTCAATCAGCCCCAGCATTTT
CDR3 protein: CASGFRDRVNQPQHF

D gene: TRBD2
CDR3 length: 17
V gene: TRBV19
J gene: TRBJ2-3
clone size: -
CDR3 DNA: TGTGCCAGTAGTATATTAACGGGGACTAGCGGCACAGATACGCAGTATTTT
CDR3 protein: CASSILTGTSGTDTQYF

D gene: -
CDR3 length: 14
V gene: TRBV18
J gene: TRBJ1-5
clone size: -
CDR3 DNA: TGTGCCAGCTCACCGGGGTTCGAGGAGGAGCCCCAGCATTTT
CDR3 protein: CASSPGFEEEPQHF

D gene: TRBD2
CDR3 length: 17
V gene: TRBV4-2
J gene: TRBJ2-3
clone size: -
CDR3 DNA: TGTGCCAGCAGCCTCCTTAGCGGGGGAACCCCCACAGATACGCAGTATTTT
CDR3 protein: CASSLLSGGTPTDTQYF

D gene: -
CDR3 length: 16
V gene: TRBV5-1
J gene: TRBJ2-3
clone size: once
CDR3 DNA: TGCGCCAGCAGCTTGGAGTTAGGGGGGGAAAGGGATACGCAGTATTTT
CDR3 protein: CASSLELGGERDTQYF

D gene: -
CDR3 length: 16
V gene: TRBV15
J gene: TRBJ1-3
clone size: -
CDR3 DNA: TGTGCCACCAGCAGAGTCGGAGGGAACGGAGGAAACACCATATATTTT
CDR3 protein: CATSRVGGNGGNTIYF

D gene: TRBD2
CDR3 length: 16
V gene: TRBV30
J gene: TRBJ2-2
clone size: -
CDR3 DNA: TGTGCCTGGAGGGATAGCGGGAGAATGATGGCCGGGGAGCTGTTTTTT
CDR3 protein: CAWRDSGRMMAGELFF

D gene: -
CDR3 length: 13
V gene: TRBV11-1
J gene: TRBJ1-1
clone size: -
CDR3 DNA: TGTGCCAGCAGTTTACCGGCTAGGGGTGAAGCTTTCTTT
CDR3 protein: CASSLPARGEAFF

D gene: TRBD1
CDR3 length: 12
V gene: TRBV29-1
J gene: TRBJ2-7
clone size: -
CDR3 DNA: TGCAGCGTTGAAGGACAGGGCAGCGAGCAGTACTTC
CDR3 protein: CSVEGQGSEQYF

D gene: -
CDR3 length: 17
V gene: TRBV14
J gene: TRBJ2-6
clone size: -
CDR3 DNA: TGTGCCAGCAGCCAGGGTACAGGGACCCCTGGGGCCAACGTCCTGACTTTC
CDR3 protein: CASSQGTGTPGANVLTF

D gene: -
CDR3 length: 13
V gene: TRBV5-4
J gene: TRBJ1-1
clone size: once
CDR3 DNA: TGTGCCAGCAGCTGGGCGATGAACACTGAAGCTTTCTTT
CDR3 protein: CASSWAMNTEAFF

D gene: -
CDR3 length: 16
V gene: TRBV4-1
J gene: TRBJ2-2
clone size: -
CDR3 DNA: TGCGCCAGCAGCCAAGACAGGGCAGGGCTACCCGGGGAGCTGTTTTTT
CDR3 protein: CASSQDRAGLPGELFF

D gene: TRBD1
CDR3 length: 16
V gene: TRBV6-1
J gene: TRBJ1-5
clone size: -
CDR3 DNA: TGTGCCAGCAGTGATCCCCGGGACAGGGAGAATCAGCCCCAGCATTTT
CDR3 protein: CASSDPRDRENQPQHF

D gene: -
CDR3 length: 11
V gene: TRBV10-1
J gene: TRBJ2-5
clone size: -
CDR3 DNA: TGCGCCAGCCGTATCCGGGAGACCCAGTACTTC
CDR3 protein: CASRIRETQYF

D gene: -
CDR3 length: 13
V gene: TRBV29-1
J gene: TRBJ1-2
clone size: -
CDR3 DNA: TGCAGCGTTGAAGATAGGAGGGTAAATGGCTACACCTTC
CDR3 protein: CSVEDRRVNGYTF

D gene: TRBD1
CDR3 length: 14
V gene: TRBV7-9
J gene: TRBJ2-1
clone size: once
CDR3 DNA: TGTGCCAGCAGCTTAGCGACAGGGGGCTATGAGCAGTTCTTC
CDR3 protein: CASSLATGGYEQFF

D gene: TRBD1
CDR3 length: 14
V gene: TRBV5-6
J gene: TRBJ1-2
clone size: once
CDR3 DNA: TGTGCCAGCAGCTTGGTGGCAGGGGGCCGGGGCTACACCTTC
CDR3 protein: CASSLVAGGRGYTF

D gene: -
CDR3 length: 14
V gene: TRBV9
J gene: TRBJ2-3
clone size: -
CDR3 DNA: TGTGCCAGCAGCGTAGCGGGGATCACAGATACGCAGTATTTT
CDR3 protein: CASSVAGITDTQYF

D gene: TRBD1
CDR3 length: 15
V gene: TRBV5-4
J gene: TRBJ2-2
clone size: once
CDR3 DNA: TGTGCCAGCAGCTTGGGACAGGGAATCACCGGGGAGCTGTTTTTT
CDR3 protein: CASSLGQGITGELFF

D gene: TRBD2
CDR3 length: 17
V gene: TRBV11-2
J gene: TRBJ2-1
clone size: -
CDR3 DNA: TGTGCCAGCAGCCGAAACCCGGGACTAGCGAAACCCAATGAGCAGTTCTTC
CDR3 protein: CASSRNPGLAKPNEQFF

D gene: TRBD1
CDR3 length: 18
V gene: TRBV19
J gene: TRBJ1-2
clone size: -
CDR3 DNA: TGTGCCAGTAGTCCATACCCGGACAGGGTATTACCTACATGGGGCTACACCTTC
CDR3 protein: CASSPYPDRVLPTWGYTF

D gene: -
CDR3 length: 13
V gene: TRBV5-1
J gene: TRBJ2-7
clone size: -
CDR3 DNA: TGCGCCAGCAGCTTCCAGGGTGGCTACGAGCAGTACTTC
CDR3 protein: CASSFQGGYEQYF

D gene: TRBD1
CDR3 length: 16
V gene: TRBV28
J gene: TRBJ1-1
clone size: -
CDR3 DNA: TGTGCCAGCAGTGCAGGGGGACACCCAATGAACACTGAAGCTTTCTTT
CDR3 protein: CASSAGGHPMNTEAFF